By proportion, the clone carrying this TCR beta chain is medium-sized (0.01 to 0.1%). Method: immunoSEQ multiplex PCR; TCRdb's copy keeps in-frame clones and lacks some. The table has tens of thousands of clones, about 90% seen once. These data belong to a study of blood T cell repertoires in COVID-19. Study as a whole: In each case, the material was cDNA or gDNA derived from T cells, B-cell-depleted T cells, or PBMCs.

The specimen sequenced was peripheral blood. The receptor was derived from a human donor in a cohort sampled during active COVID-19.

The CDR3 loop is CASSDQGAGGRRSYEQYF. In DNA form, the CDR3 reads TGTGCCAGCAGTGATCAGGGCGCGGGGGGGAGGCGGTCCTACGAGCAGTACTTC. The chain recombines TRBV6-1 with TRBJ2-7; 9 positions agree with TRBD2. The CDR3 is 18 residues long. With 3 bases clipped from V and 1 base from J, the junction kept 13 bases outside the gene matches. Looked up from germline, CDR1 is MNHNS and CDR2 is SASEGT.